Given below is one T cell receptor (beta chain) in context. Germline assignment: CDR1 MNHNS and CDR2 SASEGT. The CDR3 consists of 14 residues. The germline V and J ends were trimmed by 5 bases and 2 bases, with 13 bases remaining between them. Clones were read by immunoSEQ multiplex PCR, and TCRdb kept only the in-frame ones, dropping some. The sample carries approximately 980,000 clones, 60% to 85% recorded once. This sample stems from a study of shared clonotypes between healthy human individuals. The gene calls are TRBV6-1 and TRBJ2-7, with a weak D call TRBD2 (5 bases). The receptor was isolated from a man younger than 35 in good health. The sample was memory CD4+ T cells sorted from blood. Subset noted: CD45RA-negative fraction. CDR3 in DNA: TGTGCCAGCAGTCGTCCGGCGGGTCCCTACGAGCAGTACTTC. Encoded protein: CASSRPAGPYEQYF.